The entry that follows covers one T cell receptor (beta chain) sequence. Its antigen specificity is not known. Per-nucleotide qualities are absent, and no much larger clonotype sits a single base away. One collaborating source in Seattle enrolled patients while the patients were actively infected and followed the patients over time throughout the course of disease. The collaborating institutions used their own protocols to collect whole blood in K2EDTA tubes. For TCRbeta analysis, collaborators shipped samples as frozen whole blood, isolated PBMCs, or DNA extracted from either of those sample types. The immunoSEQ Assay, a bias-controlled multiplex PCR, was used to amplify TCRbeta CDR3 regions from genomic DNA. The paper's data handling went like this. Nucleated cell counts per sample were estimated from amplification of reference gene primers within the assay. To quantify the absolute abundance of each unique TCRbeta CDR3 rearrangement, sequence reads were collapsed and filtered. For each sample, productive Simpson clonality was calculated as the square root of Simpson's diversity index over productive rearrangements. Held by TCRdb, this immuneACCESS table contains in-frame sequences only and omits some clones. Under half of the omission traces to an unresolved V gene where checked; the cause of the rest is unknown. For V, J and clone size, that table is used; D and trimming come from the DNA. Present in this sample are hundreds of thousands of clones, approximately 87% of which were seen just once. Together, the top ten hold about 6.9% of the sample.

This record belongs to a study of blood T cell repertoires in COVID-19 (TCRdb year 2020). For the wider study: Samples covering the acute and convalescent phases of COVID-19 were provided by collaborators in the United States, Italy and Spain. The sample metadata nearly always contained a de-identified subject ID, COVID-19 status, age in years and sex. The samples were drawn from the first 160 participants of the ongoing ImmuneRACE study and from more than 1,000 subjects provided by 6 global collaborators. The prospective study material was composed of cDNA or gDNA derived from T cells, B-cell-depleted T cells, or PBMCs. Deeply sampled blood TCRbeta repertoires from subjects exposed to, actively infected with, or recovered from COVID-19 were included in the dataset. A freely available public database, intended as a resource for researchers studying the immune response to SARS-CoV-2, is where the repertoires were released. Where HLA class I and class II types were available, the types were taken from metadata supplied by the sample provider, not from assay-based typing. Results the study describes overall, beyond this receptor: Clinical and demographic metadata were provided uncurated, with the amount varying by source and participant.

Material for sequencing was peripheral blood. The sequence came from a woman between 45 and 60 years old with COVID-19, enrolled during active disease.

CDR3 loop: CASSEEGTGELFF. The DNA is as follows: TGCGCCAGCAGCGAGGAGGGCACCGGGGAGCTGTTTTTT. Recombination linked TRBV5-1 to TRBJ2-2; perhaps TRBD2 is the D gene, with 6 bases matching. From the cysteine up to the phenylalanine, the CDR3 has a length of 13 residues. Kept here is only the CDR3 DNA, which spans 39 bases and is read in frame from base 1. Trimming costs V 4 bases and J 4 bases, and their ends lie 8 bases apart. The germline V gene sets CDR1 to SGHRS and CDR2 to YFSETQ.